This T cell receptor beta chain was retrieved from a study of T cell responses to AZD1222 COVID-19 vaccine. Overall study findings and caveats: Females made up more of the donors, who were largely white British, and clonal diversity may have come out too low. The study found Spike-specific TCR breadth and depth rose after two AZD1222 doses. There were repertoire samples only from the period after the peak T cell response. Seropositivity was recorded at baseline in only 6 or 7 AZD1222 recipients.

Notes on this clone: Its antigen is still unknown.

The protocol was immunoSEQ multiplex PCR, while the TCRdb copy is restricted to in-frame clones and leaves out a portion. The sample shows about 150,000 clones, about nine tenths of them seen only once. The CDR3 covers 16 residues. CDR1 and CDR2 (germline): MDHEN, SYDVKM. Losses at the gene ends were 3 bases for V and 3 bases for J; bases not matched to a gene: 7. The TCR originated in an adult who had recovered from COVID-19. The sample consisted of peripheral blood, taken after recovery from COVID-19. V and J are TRBV28 and TRBJ2-2, with 7 bases matching TRBD2. In nucleotides, the CDR3 is TGTGCCAGCAGTTTCCGTCTAGCGGTCTACACCGGGGAGCTGTTTTTT. It specifies CASSFRLAVYTGELFF.